This T cell receptor beta chain comes out of a study of OX40 agonist ivuxolimab in advanced cancers. Germline V gene lookup returns CDR1 PRHDT and CDR2 FYEKMQ (reference sequence). This CDR3 has 16 residues. Trimming took 2 bases from V and 4 from J; bases not matched to a gene: 6. Libraries were prepared by immunoSEQ multiplex PCR; TCRdb keeps only in-frame clonotypes and omits some of them. The repertoire holds more than 45,000 clones, with around 85% as singletons. Turning to this clone: Its specificity is unknown.

General study points: Normalized T-cell clonal expansion was also low in some nonresponders. Expansion of clones was among the lowest in partial responders at 0.1-3.0 mg/kg.

The source material was CD4+ or CD8+ T cells sorted from blood, sampled in a trial of the OX40 agonist ivuxolimab. The clonotype comes from an adult with an advanced solid tumor such as melanoma, head and neck, liver or kidney cancer. V gene TRBV13 combines with J gene TRBJ2-3, with 10 bases identical to TRBD2. Here the CDR3 reads CASSLSASGGSDTQYF. In DNA form, the CDR3 reads TGTGCCAGCAGCTTATCGGCTAGCGGGGGTTCAGATACGCAGTATTTT.